The present entry profiles one T cell receptor (beta chain) with its context. In this sample, this clone turned up once. Its antigen remains unidentified. No clone much larger than this one lies a single base away; base qualities are absent. The data belong to a study of T cell changes during pregnancy in multiple sclerosis (dated by TCRdb to the late 2010s). Notes on the research overall: The study examined how the T cell repertoire changed over the course of pregnancy in women with multiple sclerosis.

The library was prepared using the immunoSEQ multiplex PCR assay. TCRdb retrieved this table from immuneACCESS and kept in-frame rearrangements only. Not all clones are present; in checked studies, unresolved V genes account for under half, and no reason is known for the remainder. This sample is represented by tens of thousands of clones; 92% of them were singletons. In total, the top ten clones hold 1.1% to 1.5% of the sample. V is shortened by 3 bases, J by 6 bases, and the region joining them spans 8 bases. CDR1 and CDR2, looked up from the germline V gene, are MDHEN and SYDVKM. Spanning cysteine to phenylalanine, the CDR3 consists of 12 amino acids. Only the CDR3 DNA stays, 36 bases, in frame from base 1.

The chain is assembled from TRBV28 and TRBJ1-2, with no reliable assignment of the D segment. This clonotype was sampled from a female donor in good health, enrolled as a control in a pregnancy study. Sequences were derived from peripheral blood, sampled in the second trimester of pregnancy. CDR3 protein: CASSFLYNGYTF. In nucleotide form, the sequence is TGTGCCAGCAGTTTTCTTTACAATGGCTACACCTTC.